The source of this T cell receptor beta chain is a study of persistence of HIV-infected CD4 T cells. Study-level results: Degenerate expanded CDR3beta sequences were enriched among CMV- and Gag-responding cells.

The libraries were made with immunoSEQ version 4 in survey mode. Only in-frame clones appear in the TCRdb table, and some are missing; sequencing was by immunoSEQ multiplex PCR. The data contain approximately 39,000 clones, 75% to 85% of them singletons. Overlapping HIV-1 Gag 15-mer peptides at around 1 ug per peptide per mL were used. CD40L-negative CD69-negative CD45RO-high memory CD4+ T cells were sorted as populations depleted of antigen-responding cells. PBMCs were depleted of CD8+ T cells before stimulation. Worth noting for this clone: The antigen is not known.

Trimming cost V 4 bases and J 7 bases, with 14 bases left between them. CDR3 length: 13 residues. CDR1 is SGHDT and CDR2 is YYEEEE in the germline V gene. The sample consisted of cultured CD4+ T cells from PBMCs, taken from a patient who received antiretroviral therapy. The chain employs TRBV5-6 and TRBJ1-2; D possibly corresponds to TRBD1 (6 bases). The sequence was obtained from an adult with HIV. The donor label of this sample is uncertain. The CDR3 region is CASSITGRGGYTF. CDR3 DNA: TGTGCCAGCAGCATAACAGGGCGGGGTGGCTACACCTTC.